The 21 T cell receptor beta chains below were found in one sample sequenced in a study of OX40 agonist ivuxolimab in advanced cancers. Sequencing used immunoSEQ multiplex PCR; TCRdb keeps in-frame clones, though not all of them. Among over 50,000 clones, roughly 83% were seen once, and the ten largest hold 0.6% to 0.8%. The sample consisted of CD4+ or CD8+ T cells sorted from blood, taken in a trial of the OX40 agonist ivuxolimab. These receptors were taken from an adult with an advanced solid tumor such as melanoma, head and neck, liver or kidney cancer.

The V and J genes are TRBV10-3 and TRBJ2-1, with 12 bases identical to TRBD2. Unmatched junction bases numbered 5, after V lost 6 bases and J lost 8 bases. CDR3 length: 14 residues. Looked up from germline, CDR1 is ENHRY and CDR2 is SYGVKD. The CDR3 reads CAIRTSGSIHEQFF. CDR3 nucleotide sequence: TGTGCCATCAGGACTAGCGGGAGCATCCATGAGCAGTTCTTC.

V and J are TRBV30 and TRBJ1-5; no reliable D call. Germline V gene lookup returns CDR1 GTSNPN and CDR2 SVGIG (reference sequence). The V and J ends lost 3 bases and 2 bases respectively, with 14 bases between them. The CDR3 runs 15 residues. CDR3 sequence reads: CAWSRGRLGNQPQHF. Written as DNA, the CDR3 is TGTGCCTGGAGCCGCGGTCGTCTGGGCAATCAGCCCCAGCATTTT.

This chain joins TRBV5-5 and TRBJ1-5; the D gene is possibly TRBD1 (6 bases). Trimming stripped 1 base from V and 4 bases from J, with 9 bases between. The CDR3 runs to 14 residues. CDR1 is SGHKS and CDR2 is YYEKEE in the germline V gene (reference sequence). The CDR3 loop reads CASSLLGGNQPQHF. CDR3 sequence (DNA): TGTGCCAGCAGCTTGCTAGGGGGTAATCAGCCCCAGCATTTT.

The gene calls are TRBV11-2 and TRBJ2-2; TRBD2 matches at 9 bases. The V and J ends lost 4 bases and 0 bases, in that order; junction bases with no gene match: 6. CDR3 length: 17 residues. The germline V gene encodes CDR1 SGHAT and CDR2 FQNNGV. CDR3 residues: CASSSLAGFANTGELFF. Written as DNA, the CDR3 is TGTGCCAGCAGCTCCCTAGCGGGGTTCGCGAACACCGGGGAGCTGTTTTTT.

V gene TRBV5-4 combines with J gene TRBJ1-2; D gene ambiguous. The CDR3 length is 12 residues. Trimming removed 9 bases from V and 7 bases from J, with 16 bases in between. From germline, CDR1 is SGHNT and CDR2 YYREEE (reference sequence). The CDR3 nucleotides are TGTGCCACCCGGTCCGGGTATCTTGGCTACACCTTC. Translated: CATRSGYLGYTF.

The V call is TRBV7-3, the J call TRBJ1-2; 9 nucleotides agree with TRBD1. This CDR3 comprises 13 residues. The germline CDR1 and CDR2 sequences are SGHTA and FQGTGA. Trimming took 4 bases from V and 13 from J; bases not matched to a gene: 10. The chain's CDR3 is CASSSTHRGHVTF. In DNA form, the CDR3 reads TGTGCCAGCAGCTCCACCCACAGGGGGCATGTCACCTTC.

The V gene is TRBV2, the J gene TRBJ1-5; D possibly corresponds to TRBD1 (5 bases). Trimming left V 8 bases short and J 7 bases short, with 27 bases between. Germline CDR1 reads SNHLY; CDR2 reads FYNNEI. The CDR3 covers 17 residues. CDR3 sequence (DNA): TGTGCCAGCGCCTACGGAAGGCGGGGGGGGACTTGGCAGCCCCAGCATTTT. It codes for CASAYGRRGGTWQPQHF.

The chain employs TRBV6-1 and TRBJ2-5; TRBD2 is a possible D gene (5 bases). Germline CDR1 MNHNS, CDR2 SASEGT. This CDR3 has 14 residues. V lost 1 base, J lost 5 bases, and 11 bases lay in between. CDR3 loop: CASSEGTASETQYF. CDR3 nucleotides: TGTGCCAGCAGTGAAGGGACGGCTAGCGAGACCCAGTACTTC.

The CDR3 reads CATPTASSGNTIYF. The DNA for the CDR3 is TGTGCCACCCCAACCGCGAGTTCTGGAAACACCATATATTTT. This sequence joins TRBV7-9 and TRBJ1-3; D is uncertain. The CDR3 is 14 amino acids. Deletions cut 10 bases from V and 1 base from J, with 14 bases between. CDR1 and CDR2 (germline): SEHNR, FQNEAQ (reference sequence). The full variable domain, with the rest looked up from reference TRBV7-9 and TRBJ1-3, is DTGVSQNPRHKITKRGQNVTFRCDPISEHNRLYWYRQTLGQGPEFLTYFQNEAQLEKSRLLSDRFSAERPKGSFSTLEIQRTEQGDSAMYLCATPTASSGNTIYFGEGSWLTVV.

The gene calls are TRBV5-4 and TRBJ2-2; weak D call: TRBD1 (5 bases). The V and J ends lost 0 bases and 1 base respectively, with 7 bases between them. This CDR3 is built from 15 residues. Germline V gene lookup returns CDR1 SGHNT and CDR2 YYREEE (reference sequence). The CDR3 loop reads CASSLGTRNTGELFF. CDR3 bases: TGTGCCAGCAGCTTGGGGACAAGGAACACCGGGGAGCTGTTTTTT. The full variable domain, its missing parts supplied by reference TRBV5-4 and TRBJ2-2, is ETGVTQSPTHLIKTRGQQVTLRCSSQSGHNTVSWYQQALGQGPQFIFQYYREEENGRGNFPPRFSGLQFPNYSSELNVNALELDDSALYLCASSLGTRNTGELFFGEGSRLTVL.

This clone was observed once. The CDR3 DNA sequence: TGTGCCAGCAGGGGACAGCCCAACTATGGCTACACCTTC. Translating gives CASRGQPNYGYTF. The rearrangement uses TRBV2 and TRBJ1-2, with TRBD1 matching over 7 bases. Germline CDR1 SNHLY, CDR2 FYNNEI. Trimming at V came to 6 bases and at J to 2 bases, leaving 3 bases not matched to a gene. CDR3 length equals 13 residues.

This clone was observed a handful of times. V and J are TRBV5-6 and TRBJ2-3; D possibly matches TRBD1 or TRBD2 (5 bases each). This CDR3 contains 16 residues. V dropped 3 bases and J dropped 0 bases, with 14 bases sitting between them. Germline loops: CDR1 SGHDT, CDR2 YYEEEE. CDR3 amino acids: CASSSLGVASTDTQYF. CDR3 DNA: TGTGCCAGCAGCTCCTTGGGGGTAGCCAGCACAGATACGCAGTATTTT.

This clone was counted once. J is TRBJ2-7 and V is TRBV29-1; no reliable D call. V was cut by 4 bases and J by 0 bases, with 13 bases left in between. Germline lookup yields CDR1 SQVTM and CDR2 ANQGSEA. There are 14 residues in the CDR3. This CDR3 is CSVVDGKSSYEQYF. The CDR3 region has the DNA TGCAGCGTTGTCGACGGTAAAAGCTCCTACGAGCAGTACTTC.

The V call is TRBV21-1, the J call TRBJ2-7; the table's D gene call, TRBD2, was not cross checked with the DNA. TRBV21-1 is classified as a pseudogene. The CDR3 spans 13 residues. CDR3 protein: CASSKAPSDEQYF. CDR3 bases: TGTGCCAGCAGCAAAGCCCCCTCCGACGAGCAGTACTTC.

This clone was recorded many times. The rearrangement uses TRBV10-3 and TRBJ2-7; D is unclear. The CDR3 consists of 12 residues. Trimming took off 2 bases at V and 3 bases at J, with 5 bases between the two ends. Germline V lookup: CDR1 ENHRY, CDR2 SYGVKD. The CDR3 DNA reads TGTGCCATCAGTGAGGACCGCTACGAGCAGTACTTC. Residues: CAISEDRYEQYF.

J is TRBJ2-7 and V is TRBV18; possibly TRBD2 for D (7 bases). From germline, CDR1 is KGHSH and CDR2 LQKENI. The CDR3 is made up of 15 amino acids. Trimming pared 6 bases from V and 6 bases from J, leaving 21 bases between. The CDR3 loop reads CASSGTSSGTGEQYF. DNA of the CDR3: TGTGCCAGCTCCGGGACATCGAGCGGGACGGGCGAGCAGTACTTC.

The V gene is TRBV6-1, the J gene TRBJ2-2; the D gene is possibly TRBD2 (6 bases). CDR3 size: 15 residues. Trimming took 6 bases from V and 6 from J, leaving 17 bases between them. CDR1 is MNHNS and CDR2 is SASEGT in the germline V gene. The CDR3 coding sequence is TGTGCCAGCAGGCTGACGGGAGTGGGGGCCGGGGAGCTGTTTTTT. It specifies CASRLTGVGAGELFF.

The chain couples TRBV7-7 to TRBJ2-2; no reliable D call. The V gene lost 5 bases and the J gene lost 6 bases, with 13 bases spanning the gap. CDR1 is SSHAT and CDR2 is FNYEAQ in the germline V gene (reference sequence). There are 14 residues in the CDR3. For the CDR3, the DNA is TGTGCCAGCAGCCCCGGGTCTCGATCCGGGGAGCTGTTTTTT. It translates to CASSPGSRSGELFF.

The V call is TRBV7-6, the J call TRBJ2-1; unclear D gene. CDR3 length equals 11 residues. The germline CDR1 and CDR2 sequences are SGHVS and FNYEAQ. The germline V and J ends were trimmed by 5 bases and 6 bases, with 5 bases remaining between them. CDR3 sequence reads: CASSPANEQFF. CDR3 in DNA: TGTGCCAGCAGCCCGGCCAATGAGCAGTTCTTC. Filled out from reference TRBV7-6 and TRBJ2-1, the complete variable domain reads GAGVSQSPRYKVTKRGQDVALRCDPISGHVSLYWYRQALGQGPEFLTYFNYEAQQDKSGLPNDRFSAERPEGSISTLTIQRTEQRDSAMYRCASSPANEQFFGPGTRLTVL.

This chain uses TRBV19 with TRBJ1-2; D not certain. The CDR3 is 13 residues long. Looked up from germline, CDR1 is LNHDA and CDR2 is SQIVND (reference sequence). The germline V and J ends were trimmed by 5 bases and 1 base, with 8 bases remaining between them. DNA of the CDR3: TGTGCCAGTAGTTCCGGGGATAACTATGGCTACACCTTC. This translates into CASSSGDNYGYTF. Together with reference TRBV19 and TRBJ1-2, the CDR3 gives the full variable domain: DGGITQSPKYLFRKEGQNVTLSCEQNLNHDAMYWYRQDPGQGLRLIYYSQIVNDFQKGDIAEGYSVSREKKESFPLTVTSAQKNPTAFYLCASSSGDNYGYTFGSGTRLTVV.

In the case of this clone: A read error may explain this, as a much larger clone is one base away. The V and J genes are TRBV6-1 and TRBJ2-5; 7 bases are shared with TRBD1. The germline V gene encodes CDR1 MNHNS and CDR2 SASEGT. This CDR3 contains 15 residues. The CDR3 loop is CASSWTGAVQEAQYF. The CDR3 coding sequence is TGTGCCAGCAGCTGGACAGGCGCCGTCCAAGAGGCCCAGTACTTC.